The next 32 T cell receptor beta chains were all read from a single sample in a study of Ad26.COV2.S vaccination and SARS-CoV-2 variants. Only in-frame clones appear in the TCRdb table, and some are missing; sequencing was by immunoSEQ multiplex PCR. The data hold around 450,000 clones, with 89% observed a single time. Sample treatment: some 19 received Ad26.COV2.S at low or high dose, single or two shots; five or six received placebo; per-sample allocation not given. Repertoires come from day 63 after the first vaccine or placebo injection. This material consisted of peripheral blood, taken in a trial of Ad26.COV2.S vaccine versus placebo. The source is a person between 18 and 65 years old who received the Ad26.COV2.S COVID-19 vaccine or a placebo.

The chain joins TRBV7-2 to TRBJ2-2, with 7 positions matching TRBD2. With V trimmed by 9 bases and J by 0 bases, 16 bases remained unmatched. CDR1 SGHTA and CDR2 FQGNSA come from the germline V gene. The CDR3 is 18 residues long. CDR3 sequence reads: CARPAGGGNTANTGELFF. DNA for the CDR3: TGTGCCAGACCGGCTGGCGGGGGAAACACCGCGAACACCGGGGAGCTGTTTTTT.

The rearrangement joins TRBV10-3 to TRBJ2-7, with 7 bases aligning to TRBD2. The CDR3 has 13 residues. CDR1 is ENHRY, CDR2 SYGVKD, per germline. The ends lost 4 bases at V and 7 bases at J; junction bases unmatched: 7. The CDR3 is CAISARESGEQYV. The CDR3 DNA is TGTGCCATCAGTGCGCGGGAGAGTGGGGAGCAGTACGTC.

This clone showed up just once. The rearrangement links TRBV7-9 to TRBJ2-4; 7 bases fit TRBD1. V lost 3 bases to trimming and J lost 9 bases; unmatched junction nucleotides: 11. The CDR3 length is 15 residues. Germline assignment: CDR1 SEHNR and CDR2 FQNEAQ (reference sequence). The CDR3 sequence is CASSFPGQVLSIQYF. CDR3 bases: TGTGCCAGCAGCTTCCCTGGACAGGTTTTGAGCATTCAGTACTTC. The full variable domain, with the rest looked up from reference TRBV7-9 and TRBJ2-4, is DTGVSQNPRHKITKRGQNVTFRCDPISEHNRLYWYRQTLGQGPEFLTYFQNEAQLEKSRLLSDRFSAERPKGSFSTLEIQRTEQGDSAMYLCASSFPGQVLSIQYFGAGTRLSVL.

The chain joins TRBV15 to TRBJ2-1; 7 bases align to TRBD2. Losses at the gene ends were 5 bases for V and 14 bases for J; bases not matched to a gene: 12. The CDR3 has 13 residues. The V gene's germline CDR1 is LNHNV and CDR2 YYDKDF (reference sequence). The chain's CDR3 is CATSRGERTREFF. CDR3 nucleotide sequence: TGTGCCACCAGCCGGGGGGAGAGGACTAGAGAGTTCTTC.

This clone appeared a single time. CDR3 DNA sequence: TGTGCCTGGAGGGTAGCGGGAGCCGCTACAGATACGCAGTATTTT. As protein: CAWRVAGAATDTQYF. The chain uses TRBV30 and TRBJ2-3; TRBD2 agrees at 9 bases. Germline CDR1 and CDR2: GTSNPN and SVGIG (reference sequence). V lost 3 bases to trimming and J lost 3 bases; unmatched junction nucleotides: 7. The CDR3 consists of 15 residues.

The chain links TRBV30 to TRBJ1-6; D may be TRBD1 (5 bases). The germline V gene has CDR1 GTSNPN and CDR2 SVGIG (reference sequence). This CDR3 contains 16 residues. V lost 6 bases and J lost 6, with 21 bases in between. The CDR3, as DNA: TGTGCCTGTACTACTCGGGGGGGGGTACCTAATTCACCCCTCCACTTT. It is translated as CACTTRGGVPNSPLHF.

CDR3 in DNA: TGTGCCAGCAGCTTGGCAGGGGGAATTTTCTATGGCTACACCTTC. Its protein product is CASSLAGGIFYGYTF. The chain carries TRBV5-4 and TRBJ1-2, with 7 positions matching TRBD1. The V gene end was trimmed by 0 bases and the J gene end by 4 bases; junction bases not matched to a gene: 6. The CDR3 runs 15 residues. CDR1 and CDR2 from the germline V gene are SGHNT and YYREEE (reference sequence).

V usage is TRBV2 and J usage is TRBJ1-5; D possibly corresponds to TRBD1 (6 bases). The V end was cut by 7 bases, the J end by 3 bases, with 16 bases between. This CDR3 spans 15 amino acids. Germline-derived CDR1 and CDR2 are SNHLY and FYNNEI. CDR3 bases: TGTGCCAGCAACGCTTTGAGGACAGACAATCAGCCCCAGCATTTT. Protein: CASNALRTDNQPQHF.

The rearrangement joins TRBV3-1 (or the pseudogene TRBV3-2) to TRBJ1-1, with a possible D match to TRBD1 (5 bases). The V gene lost 2 bases and the J gene lost 1 base, with 11 bases spanning the gap. The CDR3 contains 15 residues. Germline CDR1 is LGHDT and CDR2 is YNNKEL (reference sequence). The CDR3 bases are TGTGCCAGCAGCCAATCCTTCGGGGGGAACACTGAAGCTTTCTTT. It encodes CASSQSFGGNTEAFF.

This chain connects TRBV15 to TRBJ1-4; no definite D call. Trimming took 2 bases from V and 0 from J, leaving 10 bases between them. The germline gives CDR1 LNHNV, CDR2 YYDKDF (reference sequence). CDR3 size: 16 residues. The CDR3 DNA follows: TGTGCCACCAGCAGATCCCCTCAGGCAACTAATGAAAAACTGTTTTTT. It specifies CATSRSPQATNEKLFF.

The chain couples TRBV18 to TRBJ1-1; perhaps TRBD1 as D (6 bases). The CDR3 is 16 amino acids. Trimming took off 3 bases at V and 6 bases at J, with 20 bases between the two ends. From germline, CDR1 is KGHSH and CDR2 LQKENI. Here the CDR3 reads CASSPTDTGFIAEAFF. The CDR3 DNA is TGTGCCAGCTCACCGACGGATACAGGGTTTATCGCTGAAGCTTTCTTT.

The J gene is TRBJ1-6, the V gene TRBV19; possible D gene TRBD1, 6 bases. V dropped 3 bases and J dropped 8 bases, with 11 bases sitting between them. CDR1 is LNHDA, CDR2 SQIVND, per germline (reference sequence). The CDR3 is 14 residues long. The chain's CDR3 is CASSIGGWDSPLHF. The CDR3 DNA is TGTGCCAGTAGTATCGGGGGCTGGGATTCACCCCTCCACTTT.

The chain combines TRBV15 with TRBJ2-7; 7 bases align to TRBD1. Trimming took 0 bases from V and 3 from J; bases not matched to a gene: 5. CDR1 is LNHNV, CDR2 YYDKDF, per germline (reference sequence). There are 15 residues in the CDR3. The CDR3 region has the DNA TGTGCCACCAGCAGAGAAAGAGGGGGCAGCTACGAGCAGTACGTC. Translated, it gives CATSRERGGSYEQYV.

The V gene is TRBV6-6, the J gene TRBJ2-7; D possibly corresponds to TRBD1 (6 bases). The CDR3 loop spans 12 amino acids. Per the germline V gene, CDR1 is MNHNY and CDR2 is SVGAGI (reference sequence). Trimming removed 6 bases from V and 3 bases from J, with 9 bases in between. CDR3 region: CASSRQDYEQYV. Here the CDR3 DNA reads TGTGCCAGCAGCCGACAGGACTACGAGCAGTACGTC.

There are a few counts of this clone. This chain connects TRBV7-9 to TRBJ1-6; D unclear. CDR1 is SEHNR and CDR2 is FQNEAQ in the germline V gene (reference sequence). The V gene lost 1 base and the J gene lost 6 bases, with 7 bases spanning the gap. This CDR3 comprises 14 residues. CDR3 residues: CASSLGQLNSPLHF. CDR3 nucleotides: TGTGCCAGCAGCTTAGGTCAGCTTAATTCACCCCTCCACTTT. The variable domain in full, completed from reference TRBV7-9 and TRBJ1-6, reads DTGVSQNPRHKITKRGQNVTFRCDPISEHNRLYWYRQTLGQGPEFLTYFQNEAQLEKSRLLSDRFSAERPKGSFSTLEIQRTEQGDSAMYLCASSLGQLNSPLHFGNGTRLTVT.

CDR3 coding DNA: TGTGCCAGCAGCTTAGGGGGAGTTTCCGGGGAGCTGTTTTTT. It codes for CASSLGGVSGELFF. The chain recombines TRBV11-3 with TRBJ2-2; perhaps TRBD2 as D (5 bases). V gave up 1 base and J gave up 6 bases, with 9 bases separating them. The CDR3 is made up of 14 amino acids. Germline V gene data show CDR1 as SGHNT and CDR2 as YENEEA.

The chain uses TRBV10-3 and TRBJ2-1; 8 bases fit TRBD2. The CDR3 has 14 amino acids. The V segment lost 5 bases and the J segment 5 bases; nucleotides outside the gene matches: 5. In germline, CDR1 is ENHRY, CDR2 SYGVKD. CDR3 residues: CAISPGTSNNEQFF. In nucleotides, the CDR3 is TGTGCCATCAGTCCCGGGACTAGTAACAATGAGCAGTTCTTC.

A word on this clone: This CDR3 is also generated by other DNA sequences in the sample. The chain couples TRBV7-3 to TRBJ2-3, with 7 positions matching TRBD2. V dropped 8 bases and J dropped 1; count of bases not matched to a gene: 3. This CDR3 is built from 13 residues. Germline loops: CDR1 SGHTA, CDR2 FQGTGA. CDR3 protein: CASGAGGTDTQYF. The CDR3 DNA is TGTGCCAGCGGGGCGGGGGGCACAGATACGCAGTATTTT.

The V and J genes are TRBV28 and TRBJ1-2; a possible D gene is TRBD1 (6 bases). From germline, CDR1 is MDHEN and CDR2 SYDVKM. This CDR3 is 12 amino acids long. V lost 5 bases and J 4 bases, leaving 8 bases between the germline ends. The CDR3, as DNA: TGTGCCAGCAGTGGCAGGGGCTATGGCTACACCTTC. This sequence encodes CASSGRGYGYTF.

The rearrangement joins TRBV5-1 to TRBJ2-5; TRBD1 aligns across 8 bases. V lost 3 bases to trimming and J lost 3 bases; unmatched junction nucleotides: 4. From germline, CDR1 is SGHRS and CDR2 YFSETQ. CDR3 length equals 14 residues. This chain's CDR3 is CASSSQGDEETQYF. The CDR3 DNA follows: TGCGCCAGCAGCTCACAGGGGGATGAAGAGACCCAGTACTTC.

The chain combines TRBV3-1 (or the pseudogene TRBV3-2) with TRBJ2-5; TRBD1 aligns across 8 bases. The CDR3 sequence is 14 residues long. V shed 5 bases and J 1 base; nucleotides not matched to a gene: 3. Germline V gives CDR1 LGHDT, CDR2 YNNKEL (reference sequence). CDR3: CASSDTGGQETQYF. In DNA form, the CDR3 reads TGTGCCAGCAGCGATACAGGGGGCCAAGAGACCCAGTACTTC.

This chain uses TRBV30 with TRBJ2-1; the D gene is possibly TRBD1 (5 bases). Germline V gene data show CDR1 as GTSNPN and CDR2 as SVGIG (reference sequence). The CDR3 totals 15 residues. The V gene lost 0 bases and the J gene lost 7 bases, with 16 bases spanning the gap. CDR3 bases: TGTGCCTGGAGTGTAGGGTCAGGGTGGATGAATGAGCAGTTCTTC. It encodes CAWSVGSGWMNEQFF.

V gene TRBV6-1 combines with J gene TRBJ2-7; 7 nucleotides line up with TRBD1. The V gene end was trimmed by 5 bases and the J gene end by 3 bases; junction bases not matched to a gene: 4. The length of the CDR3 is 13 residues. CDR1 MNHNS and CDR2 SASEGT come from the germline V gene. CDR3 protein: CASSWDRYYEQYF. The CDR3 coding sequence is TGTGCCAGCAGTTGGGACAGATACTACGAGCAGTACTTC.

The rearrangement links TRBV4-3 to TRBJ1-2, with a tentative D call TRBD1 (6 bases). Looked up from germline, CDR1 is LGHNA and CDR2 is YSLEER. The CDR3 spans 15 residues. Trimming cost V 3 bases and J 8 bases, with 19 bases left between them. This CDR3 is CASSQGPPGARGYTF. CDR3 DNA sequence: TGCGCCAGCAGCCAGGGCCCCCCGGGGGCGAGGGGCTACACCTTC.

The chain combines TRBV6-5 with TRBJ1-4; 7 bases map to TRBD1. The CDR3 is 14 residues long. Germline V lookup: CDR1 MNHEY, CDR2 SVGAGI. Trimming removed 4 bases from V and 8 bases from J; junction bases left unmatched: 7. CDR3 protein: CASSWGQHAEKLFF. CDR3 coding DNA: TGTGCCAGCAGTTGGGGACAGCATGCGGAAAAACTGTTTTTT.

V is TRBV28 and J is TRBJ2-2; tentatively, D is TRBD1 (6 bases). Between the trimmed V and J ends, which lost 8 bases and 4 bases, there was a span of 14 bases. The CDR3 is made up of 14 amino acids. Germline loops: CDR1 MDHEN, CDR2 SYDVKM. The CDR3 reads CASAHRVGTGELFF. In nucleotides, the CDR3 is TGTGCCAGCGCCCACAGGGTAGGCACCGGGGAGCTGTTTTTT.

J is TRBJ2-6 and V is TRBV5-4; D unresolved. The CDR3 totals 13 residues. V was cut by 4 bases and J by 6 bases, with 8 bases left in between. Germline V gives CDR1 SGHNT, CDR2 YYREEE (reference sequence). The CDR3 region is CASSRYEANVLTF. CDR3 DNA sequence: TGTGCCAGCAGCCGTTACGAGGCCAACGTCCTGACTTTC.

The gene calls are TRBV6-2 or TRBV6-3 and TRBJ2-3; D call uncertain. Germline V gene lookup returns CDR1 MNHEY and CDR2 SVGEGT. The CDR3 has 13 amino acids. Trimming pared 6 bases from V and 14 bases from J, leaving 21 bases between. CDR3 in amino acids: CASSSGVDQPMYF. CDR3 nucleotides: TGTGCCAGCAGCTCCGGTGTCGACCAGCCAATGTATTTT.

The gene calls are TRBV2 and TRBJ1-2, with a possible D match to TRBD1 (6 bases). Germline CDR1 SNHLY, CDR2 FYNNEI. CDR3 length: 13 residues. Trimming took 5 bases from V and 5 from J, leaving 12 bases between them. DNA for the CDR3: TGTGCCAGCAGTTGGGGGCAGGGGTATGGCTACACCTTC. Translation: CASSWGQGYGYTF.

The sample holds a few counts of this clone. The rearrangement uses TRBV5-5 and TRBJ1-2, with D maybe TRBD1 (6 bases). The length of the CDR3 is 14 residues. From germline, CDR1 is SGHKS and CDR2 YYEKEE (reference sequence). V shed 4 bases and J shed 0 bases, with 10 bases lying between them. CDR3 DNA: TGTGCCAGCAGCCAGGGGCGGGCTAACTATGGCTACACCTTC. Protein product: CASSQGRANYGYTF.

V and J are TRBV6-6 and TRBJ1-1; D is unresolved. From germline, CDR1 is MNHNY and CDR2 SVGAGI (reference sequence). The CDR3 is 14 amino acids. V was trimmed by 0 bases and J by 4 bases, leaving 9 bases between them. CDR3 coding DNA: TGTGCCAGCAGTTACTCGGAGGGCTTCACTGAAGCTTTCTTT. Residues: CASSYSEGFTEAFF.

The chain carries TRBV7-9 and TRBJ2-3; possible D gene TRBD2, 5 bases. The V gene's germline CDR1 is SEHNR and CDR2 FQNEAQ (reference sequence). The CDR3 consists of 16 residues. V shed 0 bases and J shed 2 bases, with 12 bases lying between them. CDR3: CASSLAERPPTDTQYF. Here the CDR3 DNA reads TGTGCCAGCAGCTTAGCGGAGCGGCCCCCCACAGATACGCAGTATTTT. Full variable domain (rest looked up from reference TRBV7-9 and TRBJ2-3): DTGVSQNPRHKITKRGQNVTFRCDPISEHNRLYWYRQTLGQGPEFLTYFQNEAQLEKSRLLSDRFSAERPKGSFSTLEIQRTEQGDSAMYLCASSLAERPPTDTQYFGPGTRLTVL.